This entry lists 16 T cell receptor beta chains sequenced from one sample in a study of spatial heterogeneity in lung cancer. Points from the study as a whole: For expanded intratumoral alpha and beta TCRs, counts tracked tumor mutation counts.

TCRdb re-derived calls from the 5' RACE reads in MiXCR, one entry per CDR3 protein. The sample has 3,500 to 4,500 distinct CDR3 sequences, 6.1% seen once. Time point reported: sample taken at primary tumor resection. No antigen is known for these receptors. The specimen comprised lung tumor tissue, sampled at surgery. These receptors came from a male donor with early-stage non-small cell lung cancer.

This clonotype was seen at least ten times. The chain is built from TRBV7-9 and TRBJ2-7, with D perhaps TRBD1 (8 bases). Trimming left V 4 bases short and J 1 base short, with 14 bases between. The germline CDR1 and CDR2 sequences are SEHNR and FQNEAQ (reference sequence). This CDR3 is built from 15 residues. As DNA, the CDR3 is TGTGCCAGCAGCTACACAGGGGGGGATTCCTACGAGCAGTACTTC. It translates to CASSYTGGDSYEQYF.

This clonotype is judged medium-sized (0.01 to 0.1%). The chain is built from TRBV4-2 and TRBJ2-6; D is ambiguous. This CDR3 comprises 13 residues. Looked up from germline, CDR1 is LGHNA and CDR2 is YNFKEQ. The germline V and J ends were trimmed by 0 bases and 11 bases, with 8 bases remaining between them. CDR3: CASSQDPRDVLTF. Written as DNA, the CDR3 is TGTGCCAGCAGCCAAGATCCCCGAGACGTCCTGACTTTC.

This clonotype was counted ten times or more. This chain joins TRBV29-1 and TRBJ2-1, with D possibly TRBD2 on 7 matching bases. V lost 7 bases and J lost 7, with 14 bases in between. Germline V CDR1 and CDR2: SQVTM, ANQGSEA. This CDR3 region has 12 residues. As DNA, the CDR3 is TGCAGCGCCCTTAGGGGGGGGAATGAGCAGTTCTTC. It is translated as CSALRGGNEQFF.

Here the CDR3 reads CASSLYRSTLYNEQFF. The CDR3 DNA reads TGTGCCAGCAGTTTATATCGATCCACCCTATACAATGAGCAGTTCTTC. J is TRBJ2-1 and V is TRBV27; D gene uncertain. Germline CDR1 MNHEY, CDR2 SMNVEV (reference sequence). The CDR3 consists of 16 residues. Trimming shortened V by 1 base and J by 4 bases, and 14 bases separated the two germline ends.

CDR3 nucleotides: TGTGCCAGCAGCCAAGATCAGGGCGGCTACACCTTC. This gives the protein CASSQDQGGYTF. The rearrangement joins TRBV4-2 to TRBJ1-2; possibly TRBD1 for D (5 bases). Germline assignment: CDR1 LGHNA and CDR2 YNFKEQ. With 0 bases removed from V and 8 bases from J, the gap between germline ends came to 7 bases. This CDR3 comprises 12 residues.

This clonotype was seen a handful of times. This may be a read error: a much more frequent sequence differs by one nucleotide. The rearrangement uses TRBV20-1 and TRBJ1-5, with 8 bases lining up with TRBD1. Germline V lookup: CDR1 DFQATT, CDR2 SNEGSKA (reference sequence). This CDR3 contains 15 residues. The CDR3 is CSALRSDREAQSQHF. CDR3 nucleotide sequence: TGCAGTGCCCTTCGATCGGACAGGGAGGCTCAGTCCCAGCATTTT.

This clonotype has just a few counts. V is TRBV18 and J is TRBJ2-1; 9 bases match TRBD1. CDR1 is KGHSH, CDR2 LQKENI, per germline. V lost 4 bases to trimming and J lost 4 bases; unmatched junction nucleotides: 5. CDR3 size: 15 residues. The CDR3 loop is CASSRTGQGYNEQFF. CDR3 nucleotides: TGTGCCAGCTCACGAACTGGACAGGGGTACAATGAGCAGTTCTTC.

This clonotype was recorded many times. CDR3 sequence: CASSWNRGNTEAFF. The CDR3 nucleotides read TGTGCCAGCAGTTGGAACAGGGGTAACACTGAAGCTTTCTTT. The gene calls are TRBV2 and TRBJ1-1; TRBD1 aligns across 7 bases. The CDR3 sequence is 14 residues long. V lost 5 bases and J lost 2; bases outside the gene matches: 5. Germline CDR1 SNHLY, CDR2 FYNNEI. The variable domain in full, with the rest retrieved from reference TRBV2 and TRBJ1-1, is EPEVTQTPSHQVTQMGQEVILRCVPISNHLYFYWYRQILGQKVEFLVSFYNNEISEKSEIFDDQFSVERPDGSNFTLKIRSTKLEDSAMYFCASSWNRGNTEAFFGQGTRLTVV.

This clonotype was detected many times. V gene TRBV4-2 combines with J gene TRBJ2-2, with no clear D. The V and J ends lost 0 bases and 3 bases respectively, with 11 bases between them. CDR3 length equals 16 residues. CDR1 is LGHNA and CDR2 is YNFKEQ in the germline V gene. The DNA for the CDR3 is TGTGCCAGCAGCCAAGATGGTAGGGCAGACACCGGGGAGCTGTTTTTT. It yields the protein CASSQDGRADTGELFF.

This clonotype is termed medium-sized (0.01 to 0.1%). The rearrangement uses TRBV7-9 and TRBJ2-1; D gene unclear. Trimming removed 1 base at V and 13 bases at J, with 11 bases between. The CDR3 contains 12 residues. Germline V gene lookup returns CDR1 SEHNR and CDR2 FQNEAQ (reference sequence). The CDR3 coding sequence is TGTGCCAGCAGCTTAGAGGGAAGGTCTCAGTTCTTC. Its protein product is CASSLEGRSQFF.

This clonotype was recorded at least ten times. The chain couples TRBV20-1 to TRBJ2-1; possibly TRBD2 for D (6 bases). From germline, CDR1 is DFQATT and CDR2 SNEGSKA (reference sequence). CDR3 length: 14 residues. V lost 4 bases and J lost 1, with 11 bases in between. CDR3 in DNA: TGCAGTGCTACTAGCGTCAGGTCCTACAATGAGCAGTTCTTC. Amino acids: CSATSVRSYNEQFF.

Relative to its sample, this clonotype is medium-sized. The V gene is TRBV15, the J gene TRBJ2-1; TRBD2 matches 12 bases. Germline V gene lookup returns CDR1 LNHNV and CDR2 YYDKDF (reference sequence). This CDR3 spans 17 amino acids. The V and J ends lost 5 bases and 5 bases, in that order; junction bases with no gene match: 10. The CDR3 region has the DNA TGTGCCACCAGCCGGACGGCCCGACTAGCGGGAGACAATGAGCAGTTCTTC. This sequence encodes CATSRTARLAGDNEQFF.

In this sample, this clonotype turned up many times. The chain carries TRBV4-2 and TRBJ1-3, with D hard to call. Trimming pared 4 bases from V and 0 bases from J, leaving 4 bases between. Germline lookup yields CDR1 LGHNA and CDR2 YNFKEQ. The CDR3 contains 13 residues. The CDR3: CASSLDSGNTIYF. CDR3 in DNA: TGTGCCAGCAGCCTAGACTCTGGAAACACCATATATTTT.

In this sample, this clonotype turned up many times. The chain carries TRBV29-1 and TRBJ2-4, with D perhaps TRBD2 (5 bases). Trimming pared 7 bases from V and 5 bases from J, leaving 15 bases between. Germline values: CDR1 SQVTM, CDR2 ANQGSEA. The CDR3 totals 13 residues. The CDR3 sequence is CSAEGYGQNIQYF. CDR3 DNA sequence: TGCAGCGCAGAGGGATACGGCCAAAACATTCAGTACTTC.

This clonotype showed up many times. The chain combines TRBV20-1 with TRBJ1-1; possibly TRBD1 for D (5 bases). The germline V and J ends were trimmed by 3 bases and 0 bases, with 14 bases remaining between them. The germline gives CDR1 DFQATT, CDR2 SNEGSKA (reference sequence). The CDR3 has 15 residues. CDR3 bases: TGCAGTGCTAGGACCCGGGGGAATTTGAACACTGAAGCTTTCTTT. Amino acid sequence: CSARTRGNLNTEAFF.

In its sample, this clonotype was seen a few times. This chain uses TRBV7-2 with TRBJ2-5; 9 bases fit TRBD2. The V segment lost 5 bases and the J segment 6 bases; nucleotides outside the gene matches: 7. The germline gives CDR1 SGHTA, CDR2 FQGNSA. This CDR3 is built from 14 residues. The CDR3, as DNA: TGTGCCAGCAGCCCAGGGACTAGCATGAAGACCCAGTACTTC. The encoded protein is CASSPGTSMKTQYF.